These 27 T cell receptor beta chains came from one sample sequenced in a study of cytomegalovirus exposure and HLA in healthy donors. It was with 60 Vbeta and 13 Jbeta primers that the PCR ran. Sequenced by immunoSEQ multiplex PCR; TCRdb stores in-frame clones only, minus some. The profile shows about 77,000 clones, roughly 78% of them singletons. The sequenced sample consisted of PBMCs. The receptors originated from a man aged 35-49 years in good health and CMV-seronegative.

This chain links TRBV27 with TRBJ1-5; no firm D call. The germline V gene encodes CDR1 MNHEY and CDR2 SMNVEV (reference sequence). The CDR3 spans 12 residues. The V end lost 5 bases, the J end lost 9 bases, and 11 bases lay between the germline ends. The CDR3 protein is CASSRPGWPQHF. Written as DNA, the CDR3 is TGTGCCAGCAGTCGACCGGGTTGGCCCCAGCATTTT.

This clone was recorded once. The V call is TRBV7-2, the J call TRBJ1-1; a possible D gene is TRBD1 (5 bases). Trimming left V 4 bases short and J 9 bases short, with 12 bases between. This CDR3 region has 12 residues. CDR1 and CDR2 (germline): SGHTA, FQGNSA. CDR3 region: CASSSPGNQAFF. The CDR3 nucleotides read TGTGCCAGCAGCTCCCCAGGGAATCAAGCTTTCTTT.

The CDR3 here is CSVRDRAGYNEQFF. The CDR3 DNA follows: TGCAGCGTACGTGACAGGGCCGGGTACAATGAGCAGTTCTTC. This chain uses TRBV29-1 with TRBJ2-1; 7 bases are shared with TRBD1. After removal of 6 bases from V and 4 bases from J, the junction contained 9 bases not matched to a gene. The germline gives CDR1 SQVTM, CDR2 ANQGSEA. The CDR3 runs 14 residues.

In its sample, this clone was seen a few times. J is TRBJ2-5 and V is TRBV30; D ambiguous. The J call is in doubt because the DNA end fits TRBJ2-7 better. Germline V gene data show CDR1 as GTSNPN and CDR2 as SVGIG (reference sequence). This CDR3 is 13 amino acids long. CDR3 protein: CAWSVRGPYEQYF. CDR3 sequence (DNA): TGTGCCTGGAGTGTACGAGGCCCCTACGAGCAGTACTTC.

V and J are TRBV4-1 and TRBJ1-5, with 7 bases aligning to TRBD1. The CDR3 totals 18 residues. The V gene's germline CDR1 is MGHRA and CDR2 YSYEKL. Trimming removed 0 bases from V and 4 bases from J; junction bases left unmatched: 12. The CDR3 is CASSQEKGGAGNNQPQHF. The CDR3 bases are TGCGCCAGCAGCCAAGAAAAAGGGGGCGCGGGGAATAATCAGCCCCAGCATTTT.

This chain joins TRBV20-1 and TRBJ2-5, with D maybe TRBD1 (6 bases). Germline lookup yields CDR1 DFQATT and CDR2 SNEGSKA (reference sequence). The CDR3 is 10 residues long. The chain's CDR3 is CSRGPETQYF. The CDR3 DNA sequence: TGCAGCAGGGGTCCCGAGACCCAGTACTTC.

The chain recombines TRBV7-9 with TRBJ1-2; 7 nucleotides agree with TRBD1. Germline assignment: CDR1 SEHNR and CDR2 FQNEAQ (reference sequence). There are 15 residues in the CDR3. With 5 bases clipped from V and 3 bases from J, the junction kept 9 bases outside the gene matches. CDR3 protein: CASSTGAGADYGYTF. The CDR3 nucleotides are TGTGCCAGCAGCACAGGGGCAGGGGCGGACTATGGCTACACCTTC.

The V call is TRBV20-1, the J call TRBJ2-5; D is unclear. CDR3 size: 10 residues. Germline assignment: CDR1 DFQATT and CDR2 SNEGSKA (reference sequence). V was pared by 6 bases and J by 9 bases, with 11 bases between. CDR3 DNA sequence: TGCAGTGCGCGATCTAGGTCCCAGTACTTC. Translated, it gives CSARSRSQYF.

The chain combines TRBV4-2 with TRBJ2-1, with 7 nucleotides matching TRBD2. This CDR3 contains 17 residues. From germline, CDR1 is LGHNA and CDR2 YNFKEQ. Unmatched junction bases numbered 6, after V lost 1 base and J lost 0 bases. This chain's CDR3 is CASSQGASGGSYNEQFF. The CDR3 DNA sequence: TGTGCCAGCAGCCAAGGGGCTAGCGGTGGCTCCTACAATGAGCAGTTCTTC.

The rearrangement links TRBV7-6 to TRBJ1-5; 7 positions agree with TRBD1. The germline gives CDR1 SGHVS, CDR2 FNYEAQ. With V trimmed by 6 bases and J by 0 bases, 5 bases remained unmatched. The CDR3 totals 15 residues. The CDR3 reads CASRQGTDSNQPQHF. The CDR3 DNA sequence: TGTGCCAGCAGACAAGGGACAGATAGCAATCAGCCCCAGCATTTT.

This clone has just a few counts. CDR3 nucleotides: TGTGCCAGCAGCTTCGCACAGGGTGCGGATACGCAGTATTTT. Amino acid sequence: CASSFAQGADTQYF. The chain carries TRBV7-9 and TRBJ2-3, with D tentatively TRBD1 (6 bases). The germline gives CDR1 SEHNR, CDR2 FQNEAQ (reference sequence). The CDR3 covers 14 residues. V was shortened by 3 bases and J by 6 bases, with 13 bases between the two germline ends.

The rearrangement joins TRBV5-6 to TRBJ2-7; 8 bases fit TRBD1. CDR3 size: 14 residues. Per germline, CDR1 SGHDT and CDR2 YYEEEE. With 2 bases clipped from V and 6 bases from J, the junction kept 7 bases outside the gene matches. CDR3: CASSFSRGLSEQYF. The CDR3 coding sequence is TGTGCCAGCAGCTTCTCCAGGGGGCTGAGCGAGCAGTACTTC. The full variable domain, with the rest looked up from reference TRBV5-6 and TRBJ2-7, is DAGVTQSPTHLIKTRGQQVTLRCSPKSGHDTVSWYQQALGQGPQFIFQYYEEEERQRGNFPDRFSGHQFPNYSSELNVNALLLGDSALYLCASSFSRGLSEQYFGPGTRLTVT.

The sample holds one count of this clone. V and J are TRBV4-1 and TRBJ2-5; a weak D match, TRBD2 (5 bases). The CDR3 contains 16 residues. Trimming cost V 2 bases and J 2 bases, with 15 bases left between them. Germline V gene lookup returns CDR1 MGHRA and CDR2 YSYEKL. The CDR3: CASSQYGSALQETQYF. Here the CDR3 DNA reads TGCGCCAGCAGCCAATATGGTAGCGCCTTGCAAGAGACCCAGTACTTC.

The chain carries TRBV19 and TRBJ2-1; 10 nucleotides agree with TRBD2. Germline CDR1 LNHDA, CDR2 SQIVND (reference sequence). Trimming at V came to 6 bases and at J to 6 bases, leaving 5 bases not matched to a gene. The CDR3 has 14 residues. CDR3 DNA sequence: TGTGCCAGTAGGACCGGGACTAGCGTCAATGAGCAGTTCTTC. It translates to CASRTGTSVNEQFF.

The chain recombines TRBV30 with TRBJ2-7; TRBD2 agrees at 9 bases. Trimming took 0 bases from V and 4 from J; bases not matched to a gene: 13. The CDR3 extends over 17 amino acids. Per germline, CDR1 GTSNPN and CDR2 SVGIG (reference sequence). CDR3 protein: CAWSVRDPSGNLYEQYF. The CDR3 DNA reads TGTGCCTGGAGTGTACGGGACCCTAGCGGGAATTTGTACGAGCAGTACTTC.

The V gene is TRBV30, the J gene TRBJ2-2; D may be TRBD1 (5 bases). Trimming stripped 4 bases from V and 1 base from J, with 16 bases between. The CDR3 spans 16 residues. CDR1 and CDR2 (germline): GTSNPN, SVGIG (reference sequence). CDR3 bases: TGTGCCTGGAACCCGAGAACCACAGGGAACACCGGGGAGCTGTTTTTT. This encodes CAWNPRTTGNTGELFF.

CDR3 nucleotides: TGTGCCAGCTCACCTCCGACAGGGATGAACACTGAAGCTTTCTTT. Its protein is CASSPPTGMNTEAFF. The rearrangement uses TRBV18 and TRBJ1-1; TRBD1 agrees at 7 bases. J lost 0 bases, V lost 3 bases, and 4 bases had no gene match. CDR1 and CDR2 from the germline V gene are KGHSH and LQKENI. This CDR3 spans 15 amino acids.

V is TRBV7-2 and J is TRBJ2-3; unclear D gene. Per the germline V gene, CDR1 is SGHTA and CDR2 is FQGNSA. The CDR3 has 15 residues. The ends were cut back, 8 bases at V and 0 bases at J, with 15 bases in the middle. The CDR3 region is CASVTQPGSTDTQYF. DNA of the CDR3: TGTGCCAGCGTCACCCAGCCCGGGAGCACAGATACGCAGTATTTT.

This clone came up a few times. The chain's CDR3 is CASRLRTSGKVNIQYF. CDR3 coding DNA: TGTGCAAGTCGCTTAAGGACTAGCGGGAAGGTAAACATTCAGTACTTC. The rearrangement links TRBV12-2 to TRBJ2-4; TRBD2, the D gene given by the table, was not confirmed from the DNA. TRBV12-2 is assigned pseudogene status. The CDR3 totals 16 residues.

This clone was observed a few times. This chain connects TRBV30 to TRBJ2-5; 10 bases map to TRBD1. The J call may be incorrect, as the DNA end agrees better with TRBJ2-7. This CDR3 spans 13 amino acids. Germline CDR1 reads GTSNPN; CDR2 reads SVGIG (reference sequence). CDR3 region: CASKGTGDYEQYF. As DNA, the CDR3 is TGTGCTTCGAAGGGGACAGGGGACTACGAGCAGTACTTC.

The rearrangement joins TRBV10-2 to TRBJ2-7, with 7 nucleotides matching TRBD2. The germline gives CDR1 WSHSY, CDR2 SAAADI. The CDR3 is 13 residues long. V trimming: 6 bases; J trimming: 4 bases; junction bases outside the gene matches: 6. The CDR3 is CASRGGSSYEQYF. The CDR3 coding sequence is TGCGCCAGCAGGGGCGGGAGCAGTTACGAGCAGTACTTC.

The gene calls are TRBV9 and TRBJ2-1, with 8 positions matching TRBD2. V lost 0 bases and J lost 7; bases outside the gene matches: 6. The length of the CDR3 is 15 residues. Germline CDR1 is SGDLS and CDR2 is YYNGEE. The CDR3 DNA reads TGTGCCAGCAGCGTAGCGGGAGGGCCCGGAAATGAGCAGTTCTTC. The encoded protein is CASSVAGGPGNEQFF.

Details on this clone: The sample contains more than one DNA sequence encoding this CDR3. The chain has TRBV11-3 and TRBJ2-1, with TRBD2 matching 10 bases. Unmatched junction bases numbered 6, after V lost 5 bases and J lost 5 bases. The germline gives CDR1 SGHNT, CDR2 YENEEA. The CDR3 loop spans 15 amino acids. The CDR3 here is CASSLSGRADNEQFF. The DNA of the CDR3 is TGTGCCAGCAGCCTGAGCGGGAGGGCCGACAATGAGCAGTTCTTC.

The chain has TRBV18 and TRBJ1-5; perhaps TRBD1 as D (6 bases). V lost 2 bases and J 7 bases, leaving 15 bases between the germline ends. CDR3 length: 15 residues. Germline V gene lookup returns CDR1 KGHSH and CDR2 LQKENI. For the CDR3, the DNA is TGTGCCAGCTCACCAAACAGGGCGCTAGAACAGCCCCAGCATTTT. Protein product: CASSPNRALEQPQHF.

V usage is TRBV5-1 and J usage is TRBJ2-1, with 10 positions matching TRBD1. V dropped 3 bases and J dropped 6; count of bases not matched to a gene: 9. The CDR3 spans 16 residues. CDR1 and CDR2 (germline): SGHRS, YFSETQ. CDR3 DNA: TGCGCCAGCAGCTCAACCGGGACAGGGGCCCTCAATGAGCAGTTCTTC. The encoded protein is CASSSTGTGALNEQFF.

The chain joins TRBV10-3 to TRBJ1-1; D is uncertain. Per the germline V gene, CDR1 is ENHRY and CDR2 is SYGVKD. The CDR3 is made up of 13 amino acids. Trimming pared 1 base from V and 3 bases from J, leaving 6 bases between. The CDR3 spells CAISELRDTEAFF. CDR3 nucleotides: TGTGCCATCAGTGAGTTGCGGGACACTGAAGCTTTCTTT.

This clone appeared once. The rearrangement uses TRBV11-3 and TRBJ2-2; maybe TRBD2 (5 bases). Per germline, CDR1 SGHNT and CDR2 YENEEA. The V end was cut by 0 bases, the J end by 6 bases, with 5 bases between. The CDR3 runs 13 residues. CDR3 loop: CASSLDSAGELFF. CDR3 in DNA: TGTGCCAGCAGCTTAGATAGCGCCGGGGAGCTGTTTTTT.